Each of the 10 T cell receptor beta chains below was sequenced from the same sample in a study of tumor-infiltrating lymphocytes in localized non-small cell lung cancer (dated by TCRdb to the early 2020s). The library was produced with the immunoSEQ multiplex PCR assay. What TCRdb holds here is the immuneACCESS table cut down to in-frame rearrangements. Part of the clones is not present; checked against another copy, under half of the missing clones reflect an unresolved V gene, and the others are unexplained. The sample contains about 12,000 clones, 80% of them found a single time. The ten largest account for over 9.5% of the sample. Sequences were obtained from lung tumor tissue. The origin of the receptors is a human donor with non-small cell lung cancer.

This clone appeared a few times. The rearrangement uses TRBV7-8 and TRBJ2-7; the match to TRBD2 covers 11 bases. This CDR3 region has 15 residues. V shed 6 bases, J shed 3 bases, and the junction held 7 bases outside the gene matches. Germline CDR1 SGHVS, CDR2 FQNEAQ. The CDR3 DNA follows: TGTGCCAGCAGTTTCAGACTAGCGGGGAGCTACGAGCAGTACTTC. Translating it yields CASSFRLAGSYEQYF.

The V call is TRBV19, the J call TRBJ1-6, with 7 bases lining up with TRBD1. V lost 4 bases to trimming and J lost 9 bases; unmatched junction nucleotides: 9. CDR3 length: 15 residues. From germline, CDR1 is LNHDA and CDR2 SQIVND (reference sequence). The CDR3: CASSSRDSFGSPLHF. DNA for the CDR3: TGTGCCAGTAGTAGCCGGGACAGCTTTGGTTCACCCCTCCACTTT.

The chain combines TRBV5-1 with TRBJ2-1, with TRBD1 as a possible D gene (6 bases). CDR1 and CDR2 from the germline V gene are SGHRS and YFSETQ. This CDR3 spans 14 amino acids. Trimming removed 1 base from V and 8 bases from J, with 13 bases in between. The CDR3 region has the DNA TGCGCCAGCAGCTTGTGGGGGCAAAGCGATGAGCAGTTCTTC. Its protein product is CASSLWGQSDEQFF.

As DNA, the CDR3 is TGTGCCAGCAGCTTGTCTAATCAGCCCCAGCATTTT. Amino acids: CASSLSNQPQHF. The chain is built from TRBV5-5 and TRBJ1-5; D gene uncertain. This CDR3 contains 12 residues. CDR1 SGHKS and CDR2 YYEKEE come from the germline V gene (reference sequence). Trimming left V 1 base short and J 4 bases short, with 3 bases between.

V and J are TRBV27 and TRBJ2-5; D gene uncertain. Germline V lookup: CDR1 MNHEY, CDR2 SMNVEV (reference sequence). The CDR3 consists of 18 residues. The germline V and J ends were trimmed by 0 bases and 2 bases, with 19 bases remaining between them. CDR3 residues: CASSLSSAVRVRQETQYF. The CDR3 nucleotides read TGTGCCAGCAGTTTATCGAGTGCGGTTAGGGTTAGGCAAGAGACCCAGTACTTC.

In this sample, this clone turned up a few times. The J gene is TRBJ1-2, the V gene TRBV7-2; 7 bases are shared with TRBD1. Germline-derived CDR1 and CDR2 are SGHTA and FQGNSA. Trimming took 7 bases from V and 5 from J; bases not matched to a gene: 13. CDR3 size: 15 residues. The CDR3: CASTPDRQGLYGYTF. The CDR3 DNA reads as TGTGCCAGCACACCTGACCGACAGGGATTATATGGCTACACCTTC.

The chain links TRBV5-8 to TRBJ2-1; D ambiguous. In germline, CDR1 is SGHTS, CDR2 YDEGEE. Trimming left V 2 bases short and J 9 bases short, with 6 bases between. CDR3 length equals 11 residues. The CDR3 is CASSLGSEQFF. CDR3 nucleotides: TGTGCCAGCAGCTTAGGGTCTGAGCAGTTCTTC. Looking up the rest from reference TRBV5-8 and TRBJ2-1 gives the full variable domain: EAGVTQSPTHLIKTRGQQATLRCSPISGHTSVYWYQQALGLGLQFLLWYDEGEERNRGNFPPRFSGRQFPNYSSELNVNALELEDSALYLCASSLGSEQFFGPGTRLTVL.

J is TRBJ2-1 and V is TRBV29-1, with 8 nucleotides matching TRBD2. The CDR3 has 15 residues. V gave up 6 bases and J gave up 0 bases; unmatched junction bases: 7. Germline-derived CDR1 and CDR2 are SQVTM and ANQGSEA. The CDR3 nucleotides read TGCAGCGTAAAAGTCAGCGGGAGCTCCTACAATGAGCAGTTCTTC. Its translation: CSVKVSGSSYNEQFF.

The gene calls are TRBV30 and TRBJ2-7, with 7 bases identical to TRBD1. V lost 7 bases to trimming and J lost 4 bases; unmatched junction nucleotides: 10. CDR3 length: 13 residues. Per germline, CDR1 GTSNPN and CDR2 SVGIG (reference sequence). The CDR3 DNA reads as TGTGCCTTAGTTAGGGGGCGCGAGTACGAGCAGTACTTC. It encodes CALVRGREYEQYF.

The chain combines TRBV14 with TRBJ2-5; a possible D gene is TRBD1 (5 bases). The J call may be in error: the DNA end matches TRBJ2-7 better. This CDR3 is built from 15 residues. CDR1 is SGHDN and CDR2 is FVKESK in the germline V gene. CDR3 nucleotide sequence: TGTGCCAGCAGCCAATATAACTTCAGGGTCTACGAGCAGTACTTC. Amino acid sequence: CASSQYNFRVYEQYF.